This T cell receptor beta chain was identified in a study of blood T cell repertoires in COVID-19. Study information: The analysed material was cDNA or gDNA that came from T cells, B-cell-depleted T cells, or PBMCs.

Clones were read by immunoSEQ multiplex PCR, and TCRdb kept only the in-frame ones, dropping some. The sample lists fewer than 250,000 clones; 70% to 90% were seen once. The specimen was peripheral blood. The TCR was taken from a man over 45 with COVID-19, enrolled during active disease.

The CDR3 sequence: CASSLDQGLGEQYF. As DNA, the CDR3 is TGCGCCAGCAGCTTGGATCAGGGTCTGGGCGAGCAGTACTTC. This chain links TRBV5-1 with TRBJ2-7; D is possibly TRBD1 (5 bases). The CDR3 has 14 amino acids. Germline V gene lookup returns CDR1 SGHRS and CDR2 YFSETQ. Between the trimmed V and J ends, which lost 0 bases and 6 bases, there was a span of 13 bases.